This T cell receptor (beta chain) came from a study of T-cell memory formation after mild COVID-19. UMIs and sample barcodes were carried by the TCR alpha and TCR beta cDNA libraries that 5'RACE produced using constant-segment primers. TCRdb analysed the 5' RACE reads with MiXCR anew, one entry per CDR3 protein. The data show 250,000 to 350,000 distinct CDR3 sequences, about 13% seen once. Only a few counts were recorded for this clonotype. The sequence derives from a man aged 18 to 29 who had mild COVID-19 (a few samples of this study predate the infection). Cell type and time point are not known. The sequencing input was PBMCs or a T cell subset sorted from them (not recorded which).

CDR3 sequence: CASSWASPLHF. DNA of the CDR3: TGTGCCAGCAGCTGGGCGTCACCCCTCCACTTT. The V gene is TRBV5-8, the J gene TRBJ1-6; no reliable D call. Looked up from germline, CDR1 is SGHTS and CDR2 is YDEGEE. V was shortened by 3 bases and J by 10 bases, with 5 bases between the two germline ends. The CDR3 has 11 residues.